Listed here are 18 T cell receptor beta chains from one sample, sequenced in a study of blood T cell repertoires in COVID-19. Clones were sequenced by immunoSEQ multiplex PCR, and TCRdb holds only the in-frame ones, with some missing. The repertoire consists of about 34,000 clones, with 80% to 95% occurring once and the leading ten covering 15% to 20%. The sequenced sample consisted of peripheral blood. The receptors were gathered from a man older than 75 with acute or convalescent COVID-19.

The genes are TRBV13 and TRBJ2-1, with 8 nucleotides matching TRBD1. The junction had 14 bases not matched to a gene; V was cut back by 5 bases and J by 8 bases. This CDR3 contains 16 residues. CDR1 is PRHDT and CDR2 is FYEKMQ in the germline V gene (reference sequence). The CDR3: CASSPRRGLGGDEQFF. CDR3 DNA: TGTGCCAGCAGCCCACGCAGGGGGCTGGGCGGGGATGAGCAGTTCTTC.

The table lists this clone with a count of one. V and J are TRBV5-1 and TRBJ2-7, with D possibly TRBD2 on 6 matching bases. The CDR3 contains 14 residues. Trimming cost V 2 bases and J 2 bases, with 11 bases left between them. The V gene's germline CDR1 is SGHRS and CDR2 YFSETQ. CDR3 region: CASSFLGGTYEQYF. DNA for the CDR3: TGCGCCAGCAGCTTTCTAGGAGGGACCTACGAGCAGTACTTC.

This chain connects TRBV5-1 to TRBJ1-2; no clear D. The CDR3 totals 14 residues. V lost 5 bases, J lost 8 bases, and 19 bases lay in between. Germline loops: CDR1 SGHRS, CDR2 YFSETQ. The CDR3 DNA sequence: TGCGCCAGCAGACCCCAACCGTCCGGGGAGGGCTACACCTTC. Residues: CASRPQPSGEGYTF.

V gene TRBV5-1 combines with J gene TRBJ1-6; no reliable D call. The CDR3 contains 11 residues. Germline-derived CDR1 and CDR2 are SGHRS and YFSETQ. Trimming took off 6 bases at V and 8 bases at J, with 6 bases between the two ends. Here the CDR3 DNA reads TGCGCCAGCATTCATTATTCACCCCTCCACTTT. The encoded protein is CASIHYSPLHF. The full variable domain, with the rest looked up from reference TRBV5-1 and TRBJ1-6, is KAGVTQTPRYLIKTRGQQVTLSCSPISGHRSVSWYQQTPGQGLQFLFEYFSETQRNKGNFPGRFSGRQFSNSRSEMNVSTLELGDSALYLCASIHYSPLHFGNGTRLTVT.

The genes are TRBV7-9 and TRBJ1-2; 7 nucleotides align to TRBD1. This CDR3 comprises 14 residues. CDR1 and CDR2 from the germline V gene are SEHNR and FQNEAQ (reference sequence). The V and J ends lost 5 bases and 7 bases, in that order; junction bases with no gene match: 10. The CDR3 is CASSPRTGGFGYTF. The CDR3 bases are TGTGCCAGCAGCCCCCGGACAGGAGGATTTGGCTACACCTTC.

The chain couples TRBV28 to TRBJ2-6; D call uncertain. The CDR3 spans 15 residues. V was clipped by 7 bases and J by 0 bases, with 10 bases between them. The germline CDR1 and CDR2 sequences are MDHEN and SYDVKM. CDR3 amino acids: CASTPSVSGANVLTF. The CDR3 coding sequence is TGTGCCAGCACCCCTTCGGTCTCTGGGGCCAACGTCCTGACTTTC.

This clone was counted between two and nine times. The chain is built from TRBV7-2 and TRBJ2-1; D may be TRBD2 (5 bases). The CDR3 loop spans 15 amino acids. Trimming removed 4 bases at V and 3 bases at J, with 13 bases between. The V gene's germline CDR1 is SGHTA and CDR2 FQGNSA. CDR3 in DNA: TGTGCCAGCAGCTCCGCCAGGACTTTCTACAATGAGCAGTTCTTC. Translated: CASSSARTFYNEQFF.

J is TRBJ1-2 and V is TRBV27; perhaps TRBD1 as D (6 bases). CDR1 and CDR2 (germline): MNHEY, SMNVEV (reference sequence). The CDR3 is 16 residues long. Trimming left V 2 bases short and J 4 bases short, with 17 bases between. Here the CDR3 reads CASSLDSGRGAYGYTF. DNA of the CDR3: TGTGCCAGCAGTTTAGACTCGGGACGGGGGGCCTATGGCTACACCTTC.

The chain combines TRBV9 with TRBJ2-7; TRBD1 aligns across 8 bases. Looked up from germline, CDR1 is SGDLS and CDR2 is YYNGEE. The CDR3 covers 15 residues. V dropped 4 bases and J dropped 0; count of bases not matched to a gene: 6. DNA of the CDR3: TGTGCCAGCAGCTCCCGACAGGGGAGCTCCTACGAGCAGTACTTC. Translating it yields CASSSRQGSSYEQYF.

J is TRBJ2-3 and V is TRBV27; 9 bases agree with TRBD2. V shed 4 bases, J shed 1 base, and the junction held 3 bases outside the gene matches. There are 15 residues in the CDR3. Germline-derived CDR1 and CDR2 are MNHEY and SMNVEV (reference sequence). CDR3 residues: CASSSPSGGTDTQYF. The CDR3 DNA reads TGTGCCAGCAGTTCCCCTAGCGGGGGCACAGATACGCAGTATTTT.

The chain uses TRBV7-3 and TRBJ1-1, with 8 bases lining up with TRBD1. Germline CDR1 SGHTA, CDR2 FQGTGA. Germline trimming cut 2 bases from V and 5 bases from J; bases unmatched to any gene: 7. The length of the CDR3 is 15 residues. CDR3: CASSLGQGGWTEAFF. The CDR3 nucleotides are TGTGCCAGCAGCTTAGGACAGGGAGGGTGGACTGAAGCTTTCTTT.

This chain links TRBV5-8 with TRBJ2-1; tentative D call: TRBD2 (6 bases). The germline V gene has CDR1 SGHTS and CDR2 YDEGEE. The CDR3 extends over 17 amino acids. Trimming pared 1 base from V and 6 bases from J, leaving 20 bases between. The CDR3 region is CASSLIFGERAINEQFF. In nucleotides, the CDR3 is TGTGCCAGCAGCTTGATCTTTGGTGAGCGGGCAATCAATGAGCAGTTCTTC.

The rearrangement links TRBV7-2 to TRBJ2-3; 10 bases fit TRBD2. This CDR3 has 14 residues. The junction had 0 bases not matched to a gene; V was cut back by 1 base and J by 5 bases. The germline V gene encodes CDR1 SGHTA and CDR2 FQGNSA. CDR3 sequence reads: CASSLGLAGDTQYF. In nucleotides, the CDR3 is TGTGCCAGCAGCTTAGGACTAGCGGGAGATACGCAGTATTTT.

The V and J genes are TRBV11-3 and TRBJ2-2; TRBD2 aligns across 9 bases. CDR1 and CDR2 (germline): SGHNT, YENEEA. The ends lost 3 bases at V and 3 bases at J; junction bases unmatched: 2. This CDR3 is 15 amino acids long. The CDR3 reads CASSLGGGDTGELFF. As DNA, the CDR3 is TGTGCCAGCAGCTTGGGCGGGGGGGACACCGGGGAGCTGTTTTTT.

V is TRBV6-1 and J is TRBJ2-7; 9 bases are a match to TRBD2. J lost 6 bases, V lost 1 base, and 10 bases had no gene match. The germline V gene encodes CDR1 MNHNS and CDR2 SASEGT. The CDR3 sequence is 16 residues long. CDR3 nucleotides: TGTGCCAGCAGTGAAGTGAGCGGGGGGCCCGACGGCGAGCAGTACTTC. Its protein product is CASSEVSGGPDGEQYF.

This clone was detected only once. The chain recombines TRBV25-1 with TRBJ2-5, with 11 bases lining up with TRBD1. CDR1 and CDR2 from the germline V gene are MGHDK and SYGVNS. This CDR3 has 18 amino acids. Trimming cost V 3 bases and J 2 bases; bases outside gene matches: 11. The CDR3 DNA reads TGTGCCAGCAGTGACCCGCGGACAGGGGGCGACGGTCAAGAGACCCAGTACTTC. Its protein is CASSDPRTGGDGQETQYF.

The rearrangement uses TRBV11-2 and TRBJ1-6; the match to TRBD1 covers 8 bases. Germline trimming cut 4 bases from V and 10 bases from J; bases unmatched to any gene: 9. Germline CDR1 and CDR2: SGHAT and FQNNGV. The CDR3 sequence is 15 residues long. This CDR3 reads CASSSYRGIDSPLHF. The CDR3 bases are TGTGCCAGCAGCTCTTACAGGGGGATTGACTCACCCCTCCACTTT.

This chain links TRBV11-2 with TRBJ2-7; 7 nucleotides match TRBD1. Per the germline V gene, CDR1 is SGHAT and CDR2 is FQNNGV. There are 15 residues in the CDR3. Losses at the gene ends were 5 bases for V and 3 bases for J; bases not matched to a gene: 10. The CDR3 protein is CASSLLGQLFYEQYF. The CDR3, as DNA: TGTGCCAGCAGCCTCTTGGGACAGTTATTCTACGAGCAGTACTTC.